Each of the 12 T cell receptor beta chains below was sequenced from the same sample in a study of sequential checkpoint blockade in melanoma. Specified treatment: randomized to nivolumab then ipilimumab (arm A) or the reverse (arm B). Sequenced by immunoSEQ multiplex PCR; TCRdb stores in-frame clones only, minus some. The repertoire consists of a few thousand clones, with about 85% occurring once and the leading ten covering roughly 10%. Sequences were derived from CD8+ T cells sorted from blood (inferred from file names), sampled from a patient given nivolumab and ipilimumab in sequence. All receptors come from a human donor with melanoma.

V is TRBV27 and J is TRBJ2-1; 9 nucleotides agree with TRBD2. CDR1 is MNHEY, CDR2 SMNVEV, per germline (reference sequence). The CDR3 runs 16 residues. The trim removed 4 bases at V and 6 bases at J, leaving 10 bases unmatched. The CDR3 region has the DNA TGTGCCAGCAGTTCCCTTAGCGGGGGACTTTTCAATGAGCAGTTCTTC. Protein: CASSSLSGGLFNEQFF.

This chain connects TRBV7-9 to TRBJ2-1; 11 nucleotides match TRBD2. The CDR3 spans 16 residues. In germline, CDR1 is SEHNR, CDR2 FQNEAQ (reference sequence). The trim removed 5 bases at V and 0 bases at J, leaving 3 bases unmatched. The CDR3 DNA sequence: TGTGCCAGCAGCCCAACTAGCGGGAGCTCCTACAATGAGCAGTTCTTC. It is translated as CASSPTSGSSYNEQFF.

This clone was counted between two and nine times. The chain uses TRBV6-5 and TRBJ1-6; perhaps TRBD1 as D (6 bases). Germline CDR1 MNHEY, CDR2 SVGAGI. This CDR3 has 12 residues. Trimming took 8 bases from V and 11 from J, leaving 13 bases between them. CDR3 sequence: CASGGLWAPLHF. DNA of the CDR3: TGTGCCAGCGGGGGCCTATGGGCACCCCTCCACTTT.

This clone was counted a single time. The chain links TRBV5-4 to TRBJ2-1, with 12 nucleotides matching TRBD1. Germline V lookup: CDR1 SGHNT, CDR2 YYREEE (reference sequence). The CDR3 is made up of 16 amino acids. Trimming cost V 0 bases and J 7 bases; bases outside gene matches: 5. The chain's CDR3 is CASSLGGTGGTNEQFF. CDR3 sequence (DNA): TGTGCCAGCAGCTTGGGGGGGACAGGGGGCACGAATGAGCAGTTCTTC. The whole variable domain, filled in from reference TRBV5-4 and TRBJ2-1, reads ETGVTQSPTHLIKTRGQQVTLRCSSQSGHNTVSWYQQALGQGPQFIFQYYREEENGRGNFPPRFSGLQFPNYSSELNVNALELDDSALYLCASSLGGTGGTNEQFFGPGTRLTVL.

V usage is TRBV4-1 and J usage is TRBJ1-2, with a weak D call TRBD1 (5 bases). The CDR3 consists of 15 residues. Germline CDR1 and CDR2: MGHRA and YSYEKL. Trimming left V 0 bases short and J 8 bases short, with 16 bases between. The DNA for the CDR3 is TGCGCCAGCAGCCAAGATAGGCAGGGAGGCCGGGGCTACACCTTC. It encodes CASSQDRQGGRGYTF.

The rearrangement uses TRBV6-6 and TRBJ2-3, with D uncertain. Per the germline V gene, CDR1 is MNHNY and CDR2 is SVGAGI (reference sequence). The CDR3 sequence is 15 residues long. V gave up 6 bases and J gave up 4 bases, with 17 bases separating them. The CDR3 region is CASSPSLLVADTQYF. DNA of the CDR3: TGTGCCAGCAGCCCTTCCCTTCTAGTGGCAGATACGCAGTATTTT.

Written as DNA, the CDR3 is TGTGCCAGCAGTTTAGTCCGGGGGGCGGCTTCCTACGAGCAGTACTTC. Its translation is CASSLVRGAASYEQYF. The rearrangement uses TRBV27 and TRBJ2-7; D may be TRBD2 (7 bases). This CDR3 comprises 16 residues. Germline V gives CDR1 MNHEY, CDR2 SMNVEV (reference sequence). Trimming took 2 bases from V and 1 from J, leaving 15 bases between them.

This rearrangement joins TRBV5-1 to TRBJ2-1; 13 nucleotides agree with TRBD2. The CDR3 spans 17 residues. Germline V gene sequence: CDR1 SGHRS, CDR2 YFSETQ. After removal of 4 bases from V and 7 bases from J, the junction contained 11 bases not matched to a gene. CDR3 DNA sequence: TGCGCCAGCAGCCATCAATTTACTAGCGGGAGGGGTAATGAGCAGTTCTTC. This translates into CASSHQFTSGRGNEQFF.

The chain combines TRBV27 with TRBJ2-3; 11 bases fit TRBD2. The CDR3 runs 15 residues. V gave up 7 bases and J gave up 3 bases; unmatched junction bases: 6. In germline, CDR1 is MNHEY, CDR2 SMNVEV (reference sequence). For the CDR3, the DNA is TGTGCCAGCACCCCGGGACTAGCGGCAACAGATACGCAGTATTTT. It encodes CASTPGLAATDTQYF.

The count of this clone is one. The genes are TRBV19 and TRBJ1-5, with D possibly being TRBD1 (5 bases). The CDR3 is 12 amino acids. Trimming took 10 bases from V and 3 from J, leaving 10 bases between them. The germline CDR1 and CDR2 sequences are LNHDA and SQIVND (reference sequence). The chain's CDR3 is CATRQYNQPQHF. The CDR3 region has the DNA TGTGCCACCCGACAGTACAATCAGCCCCAGCATTTT. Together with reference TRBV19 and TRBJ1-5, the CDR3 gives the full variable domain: DGGITQSPKYLFRKEGQNVTLSCEQNLNHDAMYWYRQDPGQGLRLIYYSQIVNDFQKGDIAEGYSVSREKKESFPLTVTSAQKNPTAFYLCATRQYNQPQHFGDGTRLSIL.

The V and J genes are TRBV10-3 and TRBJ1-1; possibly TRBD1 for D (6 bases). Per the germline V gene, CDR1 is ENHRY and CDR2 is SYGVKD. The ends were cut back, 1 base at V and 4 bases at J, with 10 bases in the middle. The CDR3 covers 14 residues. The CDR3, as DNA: TGTGCCATCAGTGAGTTGACAGGATCCACTGAAGCTTTCTTT. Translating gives CAISELTGSTEAFF.

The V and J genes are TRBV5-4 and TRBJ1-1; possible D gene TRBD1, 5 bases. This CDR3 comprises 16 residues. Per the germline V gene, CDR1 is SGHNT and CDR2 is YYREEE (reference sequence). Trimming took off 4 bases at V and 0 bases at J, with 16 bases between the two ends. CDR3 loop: CASSLSLGAVNTEAFF. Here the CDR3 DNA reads TGTGCCAGCAGCCTCTCCTTAGGGGCGGTGAACACTGAAGCTTTCTTT.